A selection of T cell receptor beta chains follows, all from one sample in a study of Tregs in tolerant kidney transplant recipients. Clones were read by immunoSEQ multiplex PCR, and TCRdb kept only the in-frame ones, dropping some. This table holds about 240,000 clones, around 81% found once. The material sequenced was CD4+ T cells from blood. Receptors were obtained from a human donor in good health. Each CDR3 is given with its conserved first and last residue. A D gene is named only where the DNA matches it firmly. Clone size is not always given. Where it is, it says once, few, many or a class for expanded clones.

TRBJ2-7 | TRBV5-4 | - | few | TGTGCCAGCAGCAAGCCCCAATACGAGCAGTACTTC | CASSKPQYEQYF
TRBJ1-1 | TRBV27 | - | - | TGTGCCAGCAGTAACCCGGGACAAGCGGACACTGAAGCTTTCTTT | CASSNPGQADTEAFF
TRBJ2-7 | TRBV5-1 | - | - | TGCGCCAGCAGCTTGGGAGGGGGGCTCGGCGAGCAGTACTTC | CASSLGGGLGEQYF
TRBJ2-1 | TRBV25-1 | - | - | TGTGCCAGCAGTGAATTTGATTGGGCGGGGGAGCAGTTCTTC | CASSEFDWAGEQFF
TRBJ2-6 | TRBV5-1 | - | - | TGCGCCAGCAGCACTGGACCGTCCTGGGCCAACGTCCTGACTTTC | CASSTGPSWANVLTF
TRBJ2-5 | TRBV11-2 | TRBD1 | - | TGTGCCAGCAGCTTAGCTGACAGGGCCGAGACCCAGTACTTC | CASSLADRAETQYF
TRBJ2-7 | TRBV5-5 | - | - | TGTGCCAGCAGCGTCAGACTGAGCTCCTACGAGCAGTACTTC | CASSVRLSSYEQYF
TRBJ1-1 | TRBV19 | - | - | TGTGCCAGTAGCTCCCCCGGGGGGGCGCGGTACACTGAAGCTTTCTTT | CASSSPGGARYTEAFF
TRBJ1-2 | TRBV15 | TRBD1 | - | TGTGCCACCAGCGGGGTGGGACAGGGGTTCCTTAACTATGGCTACACCTTC | CATSGVGQGFLNYGYTF
TRBJ1-1 | TRBV6-5 | - | - | TGTGCCAGCAGTAGGGGAGAGAACTTGAACACTGAAGCTTTCTTT | CASSRGENLNTEAFF
TRBJ2-7 | TRBV5-4 | - | - | TGTGCCAGCAGCTTGATAGGGCCCGCCTACGAGCAGTACTTC | CASSLIGPAYEQYF
TRBJ2-7 | TRBV30 | TRBD2 | - | TGTGCCTGGAGTGTAACTAGCGGGAGTCGGTACGAGCAGTACTTC | CAWSVTSGSRYEQYF
TRBJ1-1 | TRBV30 | - | - | TGTGCCTGGAGTGCCGGTGGCACTGAAGCTTTCTTT | CAWSAGGTEAFF
TRBJ1-2 | TRBV30 | - | - | TGTGCCTGGAGTGACCACCTTGGGGTGTACACCTTC | CAWSDHLGVYTF
TRBJ1-5 | TRBV18 | TRBD1 | once | TGTGCCAGCTCACCCACGACAGGGGTCCTCGATCAGCCCCAGCATTTT | CASSPTTGVLDQPQHF
TRBJ2-5 | TRBV7-2 | - | - | TGTGCCAGCAGCCTTGGGGGCTTATACGGGGAGACCCAGTACTTC | CASSLGGLYGETQYF
TRBJ1-3 | TRBV11-2 | - | once | TGTGCCAGCAGCTTTCCGGGGGGCAGGGGAAACACCATATATTTT | CASSFPGGRGNTIYF
TRBJ1-2 | TRBV9 | TRBD1 | - | TGTGCCAGCAGCGTAGCTGGACAGGCCTATGGCTACACCTTC | CASSVAGQAYGYTF
TRBJ2-2 | TRBV18 | - | - | TGTGCCAGCTCACCACGTGGGACCAACACCGGGGAGCTGTTTTTT | CASSPRGTNTGELFF
TRBJ1-5 | TRBV2 | - | - | TGTGCCAGCAGTGAATTCACCTTCACCAATCAGCCCCAGCATTTT | CASSEFTFTNQPQHF
TRBJ1-5 | TRBV19 | - | once | TGTGCCAGTAGTCAGGGGCCTTATAGCAATCAGCCCCAGCATTTT | CASSQGPYSNQPQHF
TRBJ2-7 | TRBV11-2 | TRBD2 | - | TGTGCCAGCAGCTGGGGGACTAGCGGAACTTACGAGCAGTACTTC | CASSWGTSGTYEQYF
TRBJ2-3 | TRBV12-5 | - | - | TGTGCTAGTGGTTTACCTAGTCCTGAGGGAGATACGCAGTATTTT | CASGLPSPEGDTQYF
TRBJ2-7 | TRBV5-1 | - | - | TGCGCCAGCAGCCAAGACTTTTACGAGCAGTACTTC | CASSQDFYEQYF
TRBJ2-3 | TRBV5-1 | TRBD2 | - | TGCGCCAGCAGCCAGAAGACTAGCGGGGGGCCCTCTAGCACAGATACGCAGTATTTT | CASSQKTSGGPSSTDTQYF
TRBJ1-1 | TRBV7-6 | - | - | TGTGCCAGCAGCTTACTCGCGTCGGGGGCCTTAGAGGCTGAAGCTTTCTTT | CASSLLASGALEAEAFF
TRBJ2-7 | TRBV25-1 | TRBD1 | - | TGTGCCAGCAGTGATCCGAGACAGGGTGATAACGAGCAGTACTTC | CASSDPRQGDNEQYF
TRBJ2-7 | TRBV6-5 | - | - | TGTGCCAGCAGTGTGCGGAACTCCTACGAGCAGTACTTC | CASSVRNSYEQYF
TRBJ1-1 | TRBV2 | - | - | TGTGCCAGGCACGACCCCTCGGCGTATCGGAACACTGAAGCTTTCTTT | CARHDPSAYRNTEAFF
TRBJ1-2 | TRBV15 | - | once | TGTGCCACCAGCAGAGATTCTTCATCTATAAGGCGTGGCTACACCTTC | CATSRDSSSIRRGYTF
TRBJ1-5 | TRBV2 | - | - | TGTGCCAGCAGCTCAGGTCCGCCCCTGAAGCATTTT | CASSSGPPLKHF
TRBJ1-1 | TRBV7-6 | TRBD1 | - | TGTGCCAGCAGCTTAGGAACAGGGGGGGTTACTGAAGCTTTCTTT | CASSLGTGGVTEAFF
TRBJ2-1 | TRBV2 | TRBD2 | - | TGTGCCAGCAGTGATGTTCTAGCGGGGGCTTCCTACAATGAGCAGTTCTTC | CASSDVLAGASYNEQFF
TRBJ2-7 | TRBV19 | TRBD1 | - | TGTGCCAGTAGTAGGACACCGGGACAGGGGGTCTACGAGCAGTACTTC | CASSRTPGQGVYEQYF